Following are 32 T cell receptor beta chains from one sample sequenced in a study of blood T cell repertoires in COVID-19. Here immunoSEQ multiplex PCR was the method, and the copy in TCRdb shows in-frame clones only, minus some. This table holds around 150,000 clones, roughly 74% found once. Specimen: peripheral blood. These receptor sequences come from a woman over 75 with acute or convalescent COVID-19.

This clone has only one observation. The CDR3 spells CASTGGTYEQYF. The CDR3 DNA reads TGTGCCAGCACGGGAGGAACCTACGAGCAGTACTTC. The genes are TRBV28 and TRBJ2-7, with 7 bases identical to TRBD2. This CDR3 has 12 amino acids. CDR1 MDHEN and CDR2 SYDVKM come from the germline V gene. With V trimmed by 7 bases and J by 2 bases, 2 bases remained unmatched.

The CDR3 region has the DNA TGTGCCAGAAGCTTGGGGCCCATCCCCGGGTACAATGAGCAGTTCTTC. Amino acids: CARSLGPIPGYNEQFF. The V call is TRBV5-3, the J call TRBJ2-1; no clear D. TRBV5-3 is an ORF for which the function is uncertain. The CDR3 loop spans 16 amino acids. Trimming removed 0 bases from V and 4 bases from J, with 14 bases in between.

The chain employs TRBV19 and TRBJ1-5; no definite D call. The V gene lost 5 bases and the J gene lost 3 bases, with 8 bases spanning the gap. The CDR3 extends over 13 amino acids. Germline lookup yields CDR1 LNHDA and CDR2 SQIVND (reference sequence). CDR3 coding DNA: TGTGCCAGTAGTCTGGCAGACAATCAGCCCCAGCATTTT. Translating gives CASSLADNQPQHF.

The chain links TRBV7-2 to TRBJ2-7, with a weak D call TRBD1 (5 bases). The CDR3 covers 12 residues. Germline V gene data show CDR1 as SGHTA and CDR2 as FQGNSA. V was clipped by 5 bases and J by 3 bases, with 8 bases between them. CDR3 loop: CASSTDSYEQYF. The CDR3 region has the DNA TGTGCCAGCAGCACTGACAGCTACGAGCAGTACTTC.

DNA of the CDR3: TGTGCCAGTAGTATAACTAGCGGGGGTAATGAGCAGTTCTTC. Translating gives CASSITSGGNEQFF. The chain links TRBV19 to TRBJ2-1, with 11 bases aligning to TRBD2. V lost 2 bases to trimming and J lost 7 bases; unmatched junction nucleotides: 1. The germline gives CDR1 LNHDA, CDR2 SQIVND (reference sequence). The CDR3 contains 14 residues.

The rearrangement joins TRBV5-5 to TRBJ2-1; the match to TRBD2 covers 8 bases. The V gene's germline CDR1 is SGHKS and CDR2 YYEKEE (reference sequence). After removal of 5 bases from V and 1 base from J, the junction contained 8 bases not matched to a gene. The CDR3 is 16 residues long. The CDR3 nucleotides read TGTGCCAGCAGTCCTCTAACGGGGGGGTCCTACAATGAGCAGTTCTTC. Amino acid sequence: CASSPLTGGSYNEQFF.

The V call is TRBV5-1, the J call TRBJ1-6; 9 bases are shared with TRBD1. Losses at the gene ends were 3 bases for V and 8 bases for J; bases not matched to a gene: 12. This CDR3 is built from 17 residues. Germline CDR1 SGHRS, CDR2 YFSETQ. The CDR3 loop is CASSSGTGKEYDSPLHF. CDR3 DNA: TGCGCCAGCAGCTCGGGGACAGGGAAGGAATATGATTCACCCCTCCACTTT.

The rearrangement links TRBV6-2 or TRBV6-3 to TRBJ1-2; D is possibly TRBD1 (5 bases). The CDR3 sequence is 13 residues long. The germline V and J ends were trimmed by 5 bases and 5 bases, with 12 bases remaining between them. Per the germline V gene, CDR1 is MNHEY and CDR2 is SVGEGT. Here the CDR3 reads CASSVPGGYGYTF. The CDR3 DNA follows: TGTGCCAGCAGTGTGCCGGGGGGGTATGGCTACACCTTC.

CDR3 in DNA: TGTGCCAGCAGCCCTGGACAGGACAACACCGGGGAGCTGTTTTTT. Its protein product is CASSPGQDNTGELFF. The V and J genes are TRBV11-3 and TRBJ2-2; 7 nucleotides agree with TRBD1. Germline V gene lookup returns CDR1 SGHNT and CDR2 YENEEA. After removal of 5 bases from V and 2 bases from J, the junction contained 5 bases not matched to a gene. There are 15 residues in the CDR3.

This chain joins TRBV2 and TRBJ1-6; the D is unclear. V was shortened by 4 bases and J by 3 bases, with 7 bases between the two germline ends. CDR1 SNHLY and CDR2 FYNNEI come from the germline V gene. This CDR3 spans 14 amino acids. In DNA, the CDR3 is TGTGCCAGCAGTGGGCAGTTCTATAATTCACCCCTCCACTTT. Encoded protein: CASSGQFYNSPLHF.

The chain links TRBV7-2 to TRBJ1-6; D perhaps matches TRBD1 (6 bases). V lost 3 bases to trimming and J lost 13 bases, with 10 bases between them. Germline lookup yields CDR1 SGHTA and CDR2 FQGNSA. The CDR3 loop spans 12 amino acids. CDR3 residues: CASSFNREPLHF. CDR3 nucleotide sequence: TGTGCCAGCAGCTTTAACAGGGAGCCCCTCCACTTT.

This rearrangement joins TRBV28 to TRBJ2-7, with 7 positions matching TRBD2. CDR3 length: 14 residues. V dropped 2 bases and J dropped 3; count of bases not matched to a gene: 4. The V gene's germline CDR1 is MDHEN and CDR2 SYDVKM. The CDR3 reads CASSLRLAVYEQYF. The DNA of the CDR3 is TGTGCCAGCAGTTTAAGGCTAGCGGTCTACGAGCAGTACTTC.

The chain links TRBV7-9 to TRBJ2-2; D might be TRBD2 (6 bases). This CDR3 comprises 17 residues. Looked up from germline, CDR1 is SEHNR and CDR2 is FQNEAQ (reference sequence). V was cut by 5 bases and J by 0 bases, with 16 bases left in between. The CDR3 region has the DNA TGTGCCAGCAGCGAGACGCCTGGGACTGCGAACACCGGGGAGCTGTTTTTT. Amino acid sequence: CASSETPGTANTGELFF. The variable domain in full, with the rest retrieved from reference TRBV7-9 and TRBJ2-2, is DTGVSQNPRHKITKRGQNVTFRCDPISEHNRLYWYRQTLGQGPEFLTYFQNEAQLEKSRLLSDRFSAERPKGSFSTLEIQRTEQGDSAMYLCASSETPGTANTGELFFGEGSRLTVL.

This clone was recorded once. The chain uses TRBV2 and TRBJ1-1; D not certain. CDR1 and CDR2 (germline): SNHLY, FYNNEI. V was pared by 8 bases and J by 0 bases, with 10 bases between. The CDR3 has 13 residues. The CDR3 region is CASGDGMNTEAFF. In DNA, the CDR3 is TGTGCCAGCGGAGACGGCATGAACACTGAAGCTTTCTTT. Full variable domain (remainder filled in from reference TRBV2 and TRBJ1-1): EPEVTQTPSHQVTQMGQEVILRCVPISNHLYFYWYRQILGQKVEFLVSFYNNEISEKSEIFDDQFSVERPDGSNFTLKIRSTKLEDSAMYFCASGDGMNTEAFFGQGTRLTVV.

V usage is TRBV23-1 and J usage is TRBJ2-7; no definite D call. TRBV23-1 is an open reading frame, and its role is uncertain. V was shortened by 8 bases and J by 0 bases, with 8 bases between the two germline ends. The CDR3 spans 12 residues. CDR3 region: CASSPHSYEQYF. The CDR3 nucleotides are TGCGCCAGCTCCCCCCACTCCTACGAGCAGTACTTC.

On this clone: Additional DNA sequences in this sample encode the identical CDR3. V usage is TRBV7-2 and J usage is TRBJ2-1, with 11 bases lining up with TRBD2. V shed 3 bases, J shed 3 bases, and the junction held 1 base outside the gene matches. CDR3 length: 15 residues. Germline lookup yields CDR1 SGHTA and CDR2 FQGNSA. CDR3 coding DNA: TGTGCCAGCAGCTTGGGACTAGCGGACTACAATGAGCAGTTCTTC. Translated, it gives CASSLGLADYNEQFF. The whole variable domain, filled in from reference TRBV7-2 and TRBJ2-1, reads GAGVSQSPSNKVTEKGKDVELRCDPISGHTALYWYRQSLGQGLEFLIYFQGNSAPDKSGLPSDRFSAERTGGSVSTLTIQRTQQEDSAVYLCASSLGLADYNEQFFGPGTRLTVL.

This chain uses TRBV28 with TRBJ1-2; TRBD1 matches at 9 bases. The CDR3 covers 15 residues. Trimming took 6 bases from V and 3 from J; bases not matched to a gene: 8. Germline assignment: CDR1 MDHEN and CDR2 SYDVKM. CDR3 in amino acids: CASSTPGTGYYGYTF. In DNA, the CDR3 is TGTGCCAGCAGCACCCCCGGGACAGGGTACTATGGCTACACCTTC.

The chain couples TRBV27 to TRBJ1-6; D is unresolved. V was trimmed by 3 bases and J by 9 bases, leaving 12 bases between them. Germline V gives CDR1 MNHEY, CDR2 SMNVEV (reference sequence). CDR3 length: 14 amino acids. The CDR3 nucleotides are TGTGCCAGCAGTTTCCGAACAGCGGTTTCACCCCTCCACTTT. This sequence encodes CASSFRTAVSPLHF.

The chain carries TRBV28 and TRBJ2-6; 8 bases are a match to TRBD2. The CDR3 loop spans 15 amino acids. Germline assignment: CDR1 MDHEN and CDR2 SYDVKM. Losses at the gene ends were 10 bases for V and 2 bases for J; bases not matched to a gene: 7. The CDR3 sequence: CATGIGGAGANVLTF. The CDR3 DNA reads as TGTGCCACCGGCATCGGGGGGGCTGGGGCCAACGTCCTGACTTTC.

Only a few counts were recorded for this clone. The chain employs TRBV10-3 and TRBJ2-1, with TRBD2 identical over 10 bases. The CDR3 has 19 amino acids. The trim removed 2 bases at V and 7 bases at J, leaving 17 bases unmatched. CDR1 and CDR2 (germline): ENHRY, SYGVKD. The CDR3 DNA reads TGTGCCATCAGTGAGGTGAGGCTAGCGGGAGCAAAGGTGCGGAATGAGCAGTTCTTC. Its translation: CAISEVRLAGAKVRNEQFF.

CDR3 loop: CSGRSDNEQFF. The CDR3 coding sequence is TGCAGTGGTCGGAGCGACAATGAGCAGTTCTTC. The chain joins TRBV20-1 to TRBJ2-1; no clear D. There are 11 residues in the CDR3. CDR1 is DFQATT, CDR2 SNEGSKA, per germline (reference sequence). V lost 7 bases, J lost 5 bases, and 9 bases lay in between.

V is TRBV6-5 and J is TRBJ2-7, with 7 bases matching TRBD2. The CDR3 loop spans 14 amino acids. Germline CDR1 reads MNHEY; CDR2 reads SVGAGI. Losses at the gene ends were 0 bases for V and 6 bases for J; bases not matched to a gene: 5. In nucleotides, the CDR3 is TGTGCCAGCAGTTACTCGAGAAGCGGGATCGAGCAGTACTTC. Translation gives CASSYSRSGIEQYF.

The chain links TRBV30 to TRBJ1-1; the D gene is possibly TRBD1 (6 bases). CDR3 size: 16 residues. V lost 1 base and J 1 base, leaving 16 bases between the germline ends. Germline-derived CDR1 and CDR2 are GTSNPN and SVGIG (reference sequence). CDR3 nucleotides: TGTGCCTGGAGTGCAGGGGAGGGGATTGGGAACACTGAAGCTTTCTTT. This codes for CAWSAGEGIGNTEAFF.

The chain recombines TRBV28 with TRBJ2-1, with 8 bases lining up with TRBD1. Germline CDR1 MDHEN, CDR2 SYDVKM. This CDR3 comprises 12 residues. The ends lost 11 bases at V and 7 bases at J; junction bases unmatched: 7. The CDR3 nucleotides read TGTGCCGCTCAGGGGGCGGGGAATGAGCAGTTCTTC. As protein: CAAQGAGNEQFF.

This chain links TRBV7-9 with TRBJ2-1, with 7 bases identical to TRBD1. CDR1 and CDR2 from the germline V gene are SEHNR and FQNEAQ (reference sequence). The CDR3 contains 15 residues. V lost 1 base to trimming and J lost 8 bases; unmatched junction nucleotides: 8. In DNA, the CDR3 is TGTGCCAGCAGCTTAGATTTGTGGCAGGGGGATGAGCAGTTCTTC. Translation: CASSLDLWQGDEQFF.

This chain joins TRBV5-6 and TRBJ2-3; 9 bases agree with TRBD2. Germline CDR1 is SGHDT and CDR2 is YYEEEE. The CDR3 covers 17 residues. V lost 4 bases and J lost 2; bases outside the gene matches: 11. The CDR3 sequence: CASSSTGTSLHTDTQYF. For the CDR3, the DNA is TGTGCCAGCAGCAGCACCGGGACTAGCCTCCACACAGATACGCAGTATTTT.

This clone was recorded once. The gene calls are TRBV4-2 and TRBJ2-5; D is unresolved. V gave up 8 bases and J gave up 4 bases, with 11 bases separating them. Looked up from germline, CDR1 is LGHNA and CDR2 is YNFKEQ. This CDR3 is built from 12 residues. The CDR3 DNA reads as TGTGCCAGCGGAGCTAGTGGAGAGACCCAGTACTTC. Residues: CASGASGETQYF.

CDR3 in DNA: TGTGCCAGCAGCGTACATACGGACACTGAAGCTTTCTTT. Encoded protein: CASSVHTDTEAFF. The chain uses TRBV9 and TRBJ1-1; the D is unclear. The CDR3 runs 13 residues. The V and J ends lost 1 base and 3 bases respectively, with 7 bases between them. The germline CDR1 and CDR2 sequences are SGDLS and YYNGEE.

This clone was found once. V is TRBV29-1 and J is TRBJ1-5; possibly TRBD1 for D (5 bases). The CDR3 extends over 14 amino acids. With 1 base removed from V and 6 bases from J, the gap between germline ends came to 13 bases. CDR1 and CDR2 from the germline V gene are SQVTM and ANQGSEA. Written as DNA, the CDR3 is TGCAGCGTTGAAGTATCTGGGGCCGGTCAGCCCCAGCATTTT. It specifies CSVEVSGAGQPQHF.

The CDR3 sequence: CASRRDRNTEAFF. The CDR3 nucleotides read TGTGCCAGCAGGAGAGACAGGAACACTGAAGCTTTCTTT. The rearrangement joins TRBV12-3 or TRBV12-4 to TRBJ1-1, with D possibly matching TRBD1 (5 bases). The CDR3 has 13 residues. V was clipped by 6 bases and J by 1 base, with 9 bases between them.

Only one count was recorded for this clone. This chain connects TRBV29-1 to TRBJ1-2, with TRBD1 matching over 7 bases. The junction had 10 bases not matched to a gene; V was cut back by 4 bases and J by 8 bases. The germline V gene encodes CDR1 SQVTM and CDR2 ANQGSEA. This CDR3 has 13 amino acids. The CDR3 coding sequence is TGCAGCGTTGGGGGGACAGCCGCTCGAGGCTACACCTTC. As protein: CSVGGTAARGYTF.

This chain connects TRBV4-2 to TRBJ1-2; 9 bases are a match to TRBD1. The ends lost 2 bases at V and 6 bases at J; junction bases unmatched: 7. The CDR3 covers 15 residues. CDR1 LGHNA and CDR2 YNFKEQ come from the germline V gene. CDR3 sequence: CASSQSGTGSDGYTF. CDR3 DNA sequence: TGTGCCAGCAGCCAATCCGGGACAGGGTCAGATGGCTACACCTTC.